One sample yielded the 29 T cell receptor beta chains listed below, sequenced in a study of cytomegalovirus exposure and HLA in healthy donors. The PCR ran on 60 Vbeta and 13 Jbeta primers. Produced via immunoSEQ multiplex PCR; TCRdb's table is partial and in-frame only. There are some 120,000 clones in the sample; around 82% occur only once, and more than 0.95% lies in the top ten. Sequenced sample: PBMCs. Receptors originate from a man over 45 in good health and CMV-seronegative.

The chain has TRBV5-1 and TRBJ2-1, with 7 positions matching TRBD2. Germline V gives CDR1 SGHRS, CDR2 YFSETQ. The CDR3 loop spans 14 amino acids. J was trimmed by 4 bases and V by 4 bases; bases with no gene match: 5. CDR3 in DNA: TGCGCCAGCAGCGCTAGCGGTTCATACAATGAGCAGTTCTTC. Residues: CASSASGSYNEQFF.

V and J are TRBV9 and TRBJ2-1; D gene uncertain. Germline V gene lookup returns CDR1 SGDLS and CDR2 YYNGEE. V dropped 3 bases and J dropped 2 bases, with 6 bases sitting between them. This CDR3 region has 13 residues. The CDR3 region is CASSADTYNEQFF. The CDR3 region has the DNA TGTGCCAGCAGCGCCGACACCTACAATGAGCAGTTCTTC.

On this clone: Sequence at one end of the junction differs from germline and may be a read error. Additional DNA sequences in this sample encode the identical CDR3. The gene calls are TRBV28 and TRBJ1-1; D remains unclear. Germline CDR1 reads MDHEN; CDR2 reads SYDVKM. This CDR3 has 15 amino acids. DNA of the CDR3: TGTGCCAGCAGTTTCTCCGCCGGGTTTAACACTGAAGCTTTTTTT. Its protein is CASSFSAGFNTEAFF.

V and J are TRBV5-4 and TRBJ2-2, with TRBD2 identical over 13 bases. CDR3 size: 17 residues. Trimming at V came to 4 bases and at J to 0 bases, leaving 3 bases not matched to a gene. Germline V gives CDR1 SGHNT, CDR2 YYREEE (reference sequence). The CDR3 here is CASSRGLAGTNTGELFF. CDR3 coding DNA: TGTGCCAGCAGCAGGGGACTAGCGGGAACGAACACCGGGGAGCTGTTTTTT.

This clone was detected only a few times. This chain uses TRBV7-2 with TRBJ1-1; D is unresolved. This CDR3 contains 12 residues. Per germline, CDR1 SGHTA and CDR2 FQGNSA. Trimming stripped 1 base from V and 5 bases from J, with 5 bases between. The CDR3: CASSLGLTEAFF. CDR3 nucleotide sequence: TGTGCCAGCAGCTTAGGGCTTACTGAAGCTTTCTTT.

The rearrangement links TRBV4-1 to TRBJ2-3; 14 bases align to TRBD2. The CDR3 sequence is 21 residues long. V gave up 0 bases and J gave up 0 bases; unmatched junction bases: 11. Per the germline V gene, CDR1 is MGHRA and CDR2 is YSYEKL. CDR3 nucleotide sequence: TGCGCCAGCAGCCAAGAAATCGGACTAGCGGGAGGACGCCCTAGCACAGATACGCAGTATTTT. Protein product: CASSQEIGLAGGRPSTDTQYF.

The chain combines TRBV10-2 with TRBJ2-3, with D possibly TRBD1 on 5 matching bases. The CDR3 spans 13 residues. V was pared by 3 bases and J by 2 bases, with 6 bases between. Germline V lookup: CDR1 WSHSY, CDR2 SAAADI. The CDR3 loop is CASSDRVTDTQYF. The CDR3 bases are TGCGCCAGCAGTGACAGGGTCACAGATACGCAGTATTTT.

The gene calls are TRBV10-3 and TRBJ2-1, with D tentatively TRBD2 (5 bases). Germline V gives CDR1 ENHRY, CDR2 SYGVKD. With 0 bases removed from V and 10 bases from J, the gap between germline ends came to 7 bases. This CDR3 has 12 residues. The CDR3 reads CAISESGREQFF. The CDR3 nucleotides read TGTGCCATCAGTGAGTCGGGGAGAGAGCAGTTCTTC.

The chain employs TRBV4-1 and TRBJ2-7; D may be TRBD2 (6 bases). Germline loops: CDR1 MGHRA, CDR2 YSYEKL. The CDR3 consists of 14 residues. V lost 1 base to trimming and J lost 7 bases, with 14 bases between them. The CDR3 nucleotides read TGCGCCAGCAGCCAAGGTACGGGAGTAGGGGAGCAGTACTTC. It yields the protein CASSQGTGVGEQYF.

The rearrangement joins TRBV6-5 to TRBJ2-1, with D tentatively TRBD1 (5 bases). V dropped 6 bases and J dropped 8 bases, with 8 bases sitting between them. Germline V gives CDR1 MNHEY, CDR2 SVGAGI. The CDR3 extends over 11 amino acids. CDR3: CASSRRDEQFF. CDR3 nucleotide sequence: TGTGCCAGCAGCCGCAGGGATGAGCAGTTCTTC.

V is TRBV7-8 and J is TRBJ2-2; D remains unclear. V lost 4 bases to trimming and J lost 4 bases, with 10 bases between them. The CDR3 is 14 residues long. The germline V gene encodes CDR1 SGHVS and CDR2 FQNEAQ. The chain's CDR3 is CASSWLDITGELFF. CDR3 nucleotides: TGTGCCAGCAGCTGGCTAGATATCACCGGGGAGCTGTTTTTT.

Here the CDR3 reads CASSSPAGTSFEQYF. The DNA of the CDR3 is TGTGCCAGCAGTTCCCCCGCCGGGACTAGCTTTGAGCAGTACTTC. This chain connects TRBV28 to TRBJ2-7, with 9 bases identical to TRBD2. The J segment lost 7 bases and the V segment lost 4 bases, leaving 11 bases of the junction unmatched. The CDR3 contains 15 residues. Germline CDR1 is MDHEN and CDR2 is SYDVKM.

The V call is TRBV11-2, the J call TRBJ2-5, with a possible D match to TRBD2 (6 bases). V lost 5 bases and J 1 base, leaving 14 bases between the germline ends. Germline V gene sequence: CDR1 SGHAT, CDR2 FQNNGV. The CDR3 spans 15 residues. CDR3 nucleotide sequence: TGTGCCAGCAGCCCAAACCCCGGGGGCCAAGAGACCCAGTACTTC. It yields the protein CASSPNPGGQETQYF.

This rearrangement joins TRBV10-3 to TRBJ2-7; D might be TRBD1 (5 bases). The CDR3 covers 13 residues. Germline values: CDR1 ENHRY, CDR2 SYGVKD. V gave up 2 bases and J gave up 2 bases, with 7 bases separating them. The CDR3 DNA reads TGTGCCATCAGTGAGGGGGCAGCCTACGAGCAGTACTTC. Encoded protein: CAISEGAAYEQYF.

The CDR3 sequence is CAISASGTGIYGYTF. CDR3 nucleotides: TGTGCCATCAGTGCATCCGGGACAGGGATATATGGCTACACCTTC. V is TRBV10-3 and J is TRBJ1-2, with 9 positions matching TRBD1. Germline V lookup: CDR1 ENHRY, CDR2 SYGVKD. Losses at the gene ends were 4 bases for V and 5 bases for J; bases not matched to a gene: 8. The CDR3 is made up of 15 amino acids.

The CDR3 sequence is CSAPYNEQFF. The CDR3 region has the DNA TGCAGTGCTCCTTACAATGAGCAGTTCTTC. The chain recombines TRBV20-1 with TRBJ2-1; D not resolved. V lost 5 bases and J lost 4, with 3 bases in between. Germline V gene sequence: CDR1 DFQATT, CDR2 SNEGSKA (reference sequence). The CDR3 contains 10 residues.

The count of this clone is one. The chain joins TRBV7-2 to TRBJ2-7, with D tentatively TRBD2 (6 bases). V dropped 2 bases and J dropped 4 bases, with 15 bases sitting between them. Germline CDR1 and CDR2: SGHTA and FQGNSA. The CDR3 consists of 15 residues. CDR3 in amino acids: CASSLLGSPTYEQYF. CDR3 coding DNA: TGTGCCAGCAGCTTACTCGGGAGCCCTACTTACGAGCAGTACTTC. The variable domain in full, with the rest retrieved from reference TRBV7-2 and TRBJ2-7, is GAGVSQSPSNKVTEKGKDVELRCDPISGHTALYWYRQSLGQGLEFLIYFQGNSAPDKSGLPSDRFSAERTGGSVSTLTIQRTQQEDSAVYLCASSLLGSPTYEQYFGPGTRLTVT.

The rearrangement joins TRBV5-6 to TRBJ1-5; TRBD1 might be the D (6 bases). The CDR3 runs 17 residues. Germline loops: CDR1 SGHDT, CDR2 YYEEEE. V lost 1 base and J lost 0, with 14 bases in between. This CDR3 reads CASSLRGTGYSNQPQHF. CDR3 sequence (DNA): TGTGCCAGCAGCTTGAGGGGAACAGGGTATAGCAATCAGCCCCAGCATTTT.

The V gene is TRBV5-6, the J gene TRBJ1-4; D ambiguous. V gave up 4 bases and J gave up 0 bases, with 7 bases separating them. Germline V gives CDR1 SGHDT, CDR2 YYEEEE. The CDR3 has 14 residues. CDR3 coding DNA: TGTGCCAGCAGCCAACGGGCAACTAATGAAAAACTGTTTTTT. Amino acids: CASSQRATNEKLFF.

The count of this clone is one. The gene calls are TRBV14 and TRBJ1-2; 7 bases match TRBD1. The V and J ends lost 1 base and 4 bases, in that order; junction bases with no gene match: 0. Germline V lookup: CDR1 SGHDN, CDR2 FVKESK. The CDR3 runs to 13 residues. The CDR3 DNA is TGTGCCAGCAGCCAAGGGACAGGCTATGGCTACACCTTC. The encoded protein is CASSQGTGYGYTF.

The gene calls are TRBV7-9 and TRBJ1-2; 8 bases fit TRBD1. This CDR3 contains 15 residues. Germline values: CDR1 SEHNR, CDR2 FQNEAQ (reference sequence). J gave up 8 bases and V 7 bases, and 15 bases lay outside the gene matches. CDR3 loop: CASTTYDRGKEGYTF. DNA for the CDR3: TGTGCCAGCACCACCTATGACAGGGGAAAGGAAGGCTACACCTTC.

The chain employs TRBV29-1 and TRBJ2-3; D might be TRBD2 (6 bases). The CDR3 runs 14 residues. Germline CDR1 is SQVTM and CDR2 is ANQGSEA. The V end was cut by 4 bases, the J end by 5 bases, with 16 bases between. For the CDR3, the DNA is TGCAGCGTTGCCGGAGGGAGACTCATAGATACGCAGTATTTT. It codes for CSVAGGRLIDTQYF.

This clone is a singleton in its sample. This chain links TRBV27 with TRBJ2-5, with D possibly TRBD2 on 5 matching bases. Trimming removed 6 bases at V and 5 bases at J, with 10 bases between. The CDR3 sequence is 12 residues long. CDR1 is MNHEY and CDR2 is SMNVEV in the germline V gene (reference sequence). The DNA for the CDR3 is TGTGCCAGCAGGTCCCCGGGGGAGACCCAGTACTTC. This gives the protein CASRSPGETQYF.

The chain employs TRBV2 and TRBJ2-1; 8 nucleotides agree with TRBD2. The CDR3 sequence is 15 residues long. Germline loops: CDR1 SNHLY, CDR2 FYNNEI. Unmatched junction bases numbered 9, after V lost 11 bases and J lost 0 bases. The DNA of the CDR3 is TGTGCCGTCACCAATAGCGGGAACTCCTACAATGAGCAGTTCTTC. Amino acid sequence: CAVTNSGNSYNEQFF.

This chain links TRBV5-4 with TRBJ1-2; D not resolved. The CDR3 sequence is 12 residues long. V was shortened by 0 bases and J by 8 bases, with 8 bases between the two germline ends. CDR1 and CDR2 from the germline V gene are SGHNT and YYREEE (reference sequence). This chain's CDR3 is CASSLEEDGYTF. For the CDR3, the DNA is TGTGCCAGCAGCTTGGAGGAGGACGGCTACACCTTC.

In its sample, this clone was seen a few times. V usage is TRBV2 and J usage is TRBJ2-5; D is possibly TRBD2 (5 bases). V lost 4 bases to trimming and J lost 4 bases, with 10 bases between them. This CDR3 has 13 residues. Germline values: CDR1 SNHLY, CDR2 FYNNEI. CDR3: CASSGEGRETQYF. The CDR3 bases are TGTGCCAGCAGTGGTGAGGGCCGAGAGACCCAGTACTTC.

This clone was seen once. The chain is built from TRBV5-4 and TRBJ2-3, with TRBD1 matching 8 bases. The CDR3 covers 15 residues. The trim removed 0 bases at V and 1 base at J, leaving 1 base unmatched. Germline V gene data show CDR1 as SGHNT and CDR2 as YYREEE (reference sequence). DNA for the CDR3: TGTGCCAGCAGCTTGGGGACAGGGCGCACAGATACGCAGTATTTT. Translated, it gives CASSLGTGRTDTQYF.

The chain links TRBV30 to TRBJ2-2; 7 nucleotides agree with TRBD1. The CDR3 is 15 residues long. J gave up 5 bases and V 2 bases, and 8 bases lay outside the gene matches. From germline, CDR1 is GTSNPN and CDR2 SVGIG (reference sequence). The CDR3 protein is CAWSPPTGMTGELFF. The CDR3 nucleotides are TGTGCCTGGAGTCCTCCGACAGGGATGACCGGGGAGCTGTTTTTT.

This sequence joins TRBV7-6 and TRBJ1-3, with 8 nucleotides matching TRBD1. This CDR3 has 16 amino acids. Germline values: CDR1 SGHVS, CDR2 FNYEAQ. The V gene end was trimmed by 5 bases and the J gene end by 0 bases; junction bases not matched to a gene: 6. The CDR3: CASSLGTGGSGNTIYF. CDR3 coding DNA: TGTGCCAGCAGCCTTGGGACAGGCGGCTCTGGAAACACCATATATTTT.